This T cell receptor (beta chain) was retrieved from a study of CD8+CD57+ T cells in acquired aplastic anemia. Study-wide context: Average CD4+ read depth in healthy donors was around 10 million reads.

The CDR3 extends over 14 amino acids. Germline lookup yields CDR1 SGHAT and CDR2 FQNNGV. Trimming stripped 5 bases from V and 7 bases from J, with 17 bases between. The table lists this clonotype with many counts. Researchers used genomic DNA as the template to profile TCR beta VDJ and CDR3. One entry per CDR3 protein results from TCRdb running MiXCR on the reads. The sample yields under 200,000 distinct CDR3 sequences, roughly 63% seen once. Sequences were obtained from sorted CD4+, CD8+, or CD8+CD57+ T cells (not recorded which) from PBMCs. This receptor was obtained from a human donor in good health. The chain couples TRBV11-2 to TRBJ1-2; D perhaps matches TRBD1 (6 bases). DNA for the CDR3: TGTGCCAGCAGCCCCCCGGACAGAGGCATTGGCTACACCTTC. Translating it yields CASSPPDRGIGYTF. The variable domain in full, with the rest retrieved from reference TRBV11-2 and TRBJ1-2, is EAGVAQSPRYKIIEKRQSVAFWCNPISGHATLYWYQQILGQGPKLLIQFQNNGVVDDSQLPKDRFSAERLKGVDSTLKIQPAKLEDSAVYLCASSPPDRGIGYTFGSGTRLTVV.